This TCR beta chain was recovered during a study of blood T cell repertoires in COVID-19. The CDR3 covers 13 residues. CDR1 SGHTA and CDR2 FQGNSA come from the germline V gene. V was clipped by 1 base and J by 2 bases, with 5 bases between them. Original methodology: Estimation of nucleated cell counts was performed using reference gene primer amplification. Libraries were prepared by immunoSEQ multiplex PCR; TCRdb keeps only in-frame clonotypes and omits some of them. That table is the source of V, J and clone size, and D and trimming were worked out from the DNA. The sample holds roughly 200,000 clones, 75% to 90% seen once.

Sequencing used peripheral blood. The TCR sequence derives from a woman aged 60-75 years with acute or convalescent COVID-19. The chain uses TRBV7-2 and TRBJ2-5; no clear D. The CDR3 loop is CASSLGSQETQYF. The DNA for the CDR3 is TGTGCCAGCAGCTTAGGTAGTCAAGAGACCCAGTACTTC. Complete variable domain (other parts from reference TRBV7-2 and TRBJ2-5): GAGVSQSPSNKVTEKGKDVELRCDPISGHTALYWYRQSLGQGLEFLIYFQGNSAPDKSGLPSDRFSAERTGGSVSTLTIQRTQQEDSAVYLCASSLGSQETQYFGPGTRLLVL.